This T cell receptor beta chain was retrieved from a study of blood T cell repertoires in COVID-19. The wider study: Researchers got acute and convalescent COVID-19 samples from the United States, Italy and Spain. PBMCs, B-cell-depleted T cells, or T cells provided the cDNA or gDNA that made up the material.

Original data processing: Counts of nucleated cells, estimated from reference gene primer amplification, were obtained. Sequencing used immunoSEQ multiplex PCR; TCRdb keeps in-frame clones, though not all of them. For V, J and clone size, that table is used; D and trimming come from the DNA. Among roughly 120,000 clones listed, about 80% were seen once. The CDR3 extends over 14 amino acids. The ends lost 5 bases at V and 4 bases at J; junction bases unmatched: 4. Per germline, CDR1 KGHSH and CDR2 LQKENI. The rearrangement joins TRBV18 to TRBJ2-1; 8 positions match TRBD2. Sequenced input: peripheral blood. The source of this sequence is a middle-aged woman with acute or convalescent COVID-19. CDR3 loop: CASSNIAGYNEQFF. Written as DNA, the CDR3 is TGTGCCAGCTCAAACATAGCGGGGTACAATGAGCAGTTCTTC.